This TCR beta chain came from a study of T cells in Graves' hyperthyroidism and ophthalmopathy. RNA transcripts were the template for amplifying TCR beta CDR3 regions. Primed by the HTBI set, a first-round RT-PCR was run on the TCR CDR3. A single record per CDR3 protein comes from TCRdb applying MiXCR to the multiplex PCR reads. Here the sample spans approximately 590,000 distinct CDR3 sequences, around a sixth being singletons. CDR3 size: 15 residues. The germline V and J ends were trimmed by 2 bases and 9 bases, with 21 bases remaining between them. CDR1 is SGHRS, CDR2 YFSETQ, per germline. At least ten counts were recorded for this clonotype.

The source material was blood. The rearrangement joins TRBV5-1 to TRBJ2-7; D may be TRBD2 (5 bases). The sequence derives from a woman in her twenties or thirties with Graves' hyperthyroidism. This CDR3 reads CASSFSTETTFGQYF. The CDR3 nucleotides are TGCGCCAGCAGCTTTAGCACGGAGACTACTTTTGGGCAGTACTTC.